Detailed here is one TCR beta chain. The sample originates from a study of Graves' ophthalmopathy and Graves' hyperthyroidism. Amplification from RNA transcripts yielded the TCR beta CDR3 regions. Following a first-round RT-PCR that used HTBI primers, a second-round multiplex PCR was carried out. Via MiXCR, TCRdb re-called the multiplex PCR reads, giving one row per CDR3 protein. This table holds 500,000 to 800,000 distinct CDR3 sequences, 35% to 45% found once. The V gene's germline CDR1 is LNHNV and CDR2 YYDKDF (reference sequence). The V and J ends lost 1 base and 6 bases respectively, with 11 bases between them. The CDR3 is 14 residues long. A roughly 9.7 ml volume of fresh peripheral blood provided the PBMCs.

The sequencing sample was made of peripheral blood. The rearrangement links TRBV15 to TRBJ2-3; D unresolved. The origin of this receptor is an adult man with Graves' ophthalmopathy. The CDR3 loop reads CATSRVLPRDTQYF. CDR3 DNA: TGTGCCACCAGCAGAGTCCTCCCGAGGGATACGCAGTATTTT.